The T cell receptor beta chain under discussion was sequenced for a study of T cells after yellow fever vaccination. A 5'RACE template-switching step, the method used to make TCR cDNA, added a universal primer site and UMIs. TCRdb analysed the 5' RACE reads with MiXCR anew, one entry per CDR3 protein. The sample records roughly 250,000 distinct CDR3 sequences, under 15% being singletons. The study's findings and limits: Clonotypes appearing in both CD4 and CD8 compartments existed, and their share was small. Post-booster repertoires contained most primary-vaccination clones again (roughly 96% CD4, around 89% CD8). The presence of abundant clonotypes contaminating from the bulk population was possible in FACS-sorted repertoires.

This clonotype showed up many times. Its cognate antigen is unknown. This clonotype was sampled from a man younger than 45 who received the YFV17D yellow fever vaccine. The source was CD4+ T cells sorted from PBMCs, collected 45 days after the yellow fever booster vaccination.

The CDR3 loop is CSASTGGTVTRETQYF. The CDR3 DNA follows: TGCAGTGCTAGTACGGGGGGGACGGTAACGCGAGAGACCCAGTACTTC. The V call is TRBV20-1, the J call TRBJ2-5, with 8 bases lining up with TRBD2. Germline CDR1 reads DFQATT; CDR2 reads SNEGSKA (reference sequence). Unmatched junction bases numbered 13, after V lost 3 bases and J lost 4 bases. This CDR3 has 16 amino acids.